Below, one TCR beta chain is given with its context. Antigen: not known. Time point described: baseline, week 1 (first vaccination visit). The treatment was: pre-vaccination baseline after standard-of-care therapy. These data come from a study of a mutant IDH1 vaccine in newly diagnosed glioma. Study information: Standard pretreatment was either radiotherapy, temozolomide, or, for most, radiochemotherapy with temozolomide.

Study results and caveats: Most patients, 93.3%, showed vaccine-induced immune responses.

The method was immunoSEQ multiplex PCR; TCRdb's version includes in-frame clones alone and lacks a portion of them. There are 65,000 to 70,000 clones in the sample; around four fifths occur only once, and approximately 4.2% lies in the top ten. The starting material was peripheral blood mononuclear cells (PBMCs), obtained from a glioma patient treated with radiotherapy, temozolomide or both. The sequence was obtained from a woman under 30 with glioma. Some clones in this sample may be carry-over from other donors' samples.

CDR3 sequence reads: CASSPETSFPFF. The CDR3 region has the DNA TGTGCCAGCAGCCCCGAGACTAGCTTTCCGTTCTTC. The gene calls are TRBV9 and TRBJ2-1, with 7 bases that match TRBD2. The CDR3 is 12 residues long. Germline CDR1 SGDLS, CDR2 YYNGEE. The trim removed 4 bases at V and 15 bases at J, leaving 10 bases unmatched.